Listed below are T cell receptor beta chains from one sample, sequenced in a study of blood T cell repertoires in COVID-19. The data were produced by immunoSEQ multiplex PCR, yet TCRdb's version contains in-frame clones alone and is incomplete. The sample holds tens of thousands of clones; 88% are singletons and the top ten take roughly 12%. Sequencing used peripheral blood. All receptors derive from a human donor with active COVID-19. The donor label of this sample is uncertain. CDR3s include the opening cysteine and the closing phenylalanine or tryptophan. D genes are given only for firm matches. Clone size appears in some rows only: once, few, many, or a class for an expanded clone.

v_call	j_call	d_call	clone_size	cdr3_aa	cdr3_nt
TRBV7-9	TRBJ2-2	-	-	CASSLVRVDGELFF	TGTGCCAGCAGCTTAGTCAGGGTTGACGGGGAGCTGTTTTTT
TRBV11-2	TRBJ2-2	-	-	CASSLMASGELFF	TGTGCCAGCAGCTTAATGGCTTCCGGGGAGCTGTTTTTT
TRBV5-1	TRBJ1-4	TRBD1	-	CASSGQGQGNEKLFF	TGCGCCAGCAGCGGACAGGGACAGGGGAATGAAAAACTGTTTTTT
TRBV29-1	TRBJ1-2	TRBD1	-	CSARQGAGGYTF	TGCAGCGCTCGACAGGGGGCAGGTGGCTACACCTTC
TRBV14	TRBJ1-2	-	-	CASSRTGTPLYGYTF	TGTGCCAGCAGCCGGACCGGGACTCCCCTCTATGGCTACACCTTC
TRBV20-1	TRBJ1-2	-	-	CSASKGLGYGYTF	TGCAGTGCTAGTAAGGGGCTGGGGTATGGCTACACCTTC
TRBV19	TRBJ2-1	TRBD2	-	CASSKLAGSYNEQFF	TGTGCCAGTAGTAAACTAGCGGGCTCCTACAATGAGCAGTTCTTC
TRBV24-1	TRBJ2-7	TRBD1	once	CATSDRGPGQRAEQYF	TGTGCCACCAGTGACCGTGGACCGGGACAGAGGGCCGAGCAGTACTTC
TRBV15	TRBJ2-7	-	-	CATSIEAGSYEQYF	TGTGCCACCAGCATAGAAGCAGGTTCGTACGAGCAGTACTTC
TRBV6-5	TRBJ1-5	-	-	CASSLRGNQPQHF	TGTGCCAGCAGTTTACGGGGAAATCAGCCCCAGCATTTT
TRBV27	TRBJ2-1	TRBD2	-	CASSLPRGEEQFF	TGTGCCAGCAGTTTACCCCGGGGGGAAGAGCAGTTCTTC
TRBV5-1	TRBJ2-2	-	once	CASSLVDTGELFF	TGCGCCAGCAGCTTGGTAGATACCGGGGAGCTGTTTTTT
TRBV30	TRBJ1-2	TRBD1	-	CAWSGTGLGAGYTF	TGTGCCTGGAGTGGGACAGGGTTAGGTGCTGGCTACACCTTC
TRBV5-4	TRBJ2-1	-	-	CASSLALAYNEQFF	TGTGCCAGCAGCTTGGCCTTAGCGTACAATGAGCAGTTCTTC
TRBV29-1	TRBJ2-3	-	-	CSGITATDTQYF	TGCAGCGGCATTACAGCCACAGATACGCAGTATTTT
TRBV7-2	TRBJ1-1	TRBD1	-	CASRTGMKTEAFF	TGTGCCAGCAGGACAGGGATGAAGACTGAAGCTTTCTTT
TRBV5-5	TRBJ1-2	-	-	CASSLTGHTNYGYTF	TGTGCCAGCAGCTTAACGGGACACACAAACTATGGCTACACCTTC
TRBV20-1	TRBJ2-4	-	-	CSASLISSGAKNIQYF	TGCAGTGCTAGTTTGATCAGTAGCGGAGCCAAAAACATTCAGTACTTC
TRBV5-1	TRBJ1-5	TRBD1	-	CASSLTGGNQPQHF	TGCGCCAGCAGCCTGACAGGGGGCAATCAGCCCCAGCATTTT
TRBV2	TRBJ2-7	-	-	CASSEGAAYEQYF	TGTGCCAGCAGTGAAGGGGCAGCATACGAGCAGTACTTC
TRBV21-1	TRBJ1-6	-	-	CASGGQGPYNSPLHF	TGTGCCAGCGGGGGACAGGGGCCCTATAATTCACCCCTCCACTTT
TRBV9	TRBJ2-3	-	once	CASSVQSATDTQYF	TGTGCCAGCAGCGTACAGTCCGCCACAGATACGCAGTATTTT
TRBV7-9	TRBJ2-1	-	once	CASSLSYSNEQFF	TGTGCCAGCAGCCTCTCCTACAGCAATGAGCAGTTCTTC
TRBV4-1	TRBJ1-2	-	-	CASSPGHGRRGYTF	TGCGCCAGCAGCCCCGGACACGGCAGGCGTGGCTACACCTTC
TRBV28	TRBJ2-2	TRBD1	-	CAIWENRGPGELFF	TGTGCCATCTGGGAGAACAGGGGACCCGGGGAGCTGTTTTTT
TRBV5-1	TRBJ2-1	TRBD1	-	CASSPDRVDGEQFF	TGCGCCAGCAGCCCGGACAGGGTGGACGGTGAGCAGTTCTTC
TRBV19	TRBJ1-1	-	-	CASRAQGDTEAFF	TGTGCCAGTAGGGCCCAAGGGGACACTGAAGCTTTCTTT
TRBV19	TRBJ1-1	-	-	CASTLTGGRLEAFF	TGTGCCAGTACCCTGACCGGGGGGCGTCTTGAAGCTTTCTTT
TRBV19	TRBJ2-1	-	few	CASSIQGGEVEQFF	TGTGCCAGTAGTATCCAGGGTGGCGAGGTTGAGCAGTTCTTC
TRBV29-1	TRBJ1-2	-	-	CSVALGGSGYTF	TGCAGCGTTGCGTTGGGGGGTTCTGGCTACACCTTC
TRBV11-3	TRBJ2-3	TRBD2	-	CASSQGSSGRAITDTQYF	TGTGCCAGCAGCCAGGGTAGTAGCGGGAGGGCCATTACAGATACGCAGTATTTT
TRBV18	TRBJ2-3	-	-	CASTRDISTDTQYF	TGTGCCAGCACCCGGGACATTAGCACAGATACGCAGTATTTT
TRBV25-1	TRBJ1-1	TRBD1	-	CASSERQGTEAFF	TGTGCCAGCAGTGAGAGACAGGGGACTGAAGCTTTCTTT
TRBV5-1	TRBJ2-1	-	-	CASSLIPVDNEQFF	TGCGCCAGCAGCCTAATTCCGGTGGACAATGAGCAGTTCTTC
TRBV19	TRBJ2-3	TRBD2	-	CASSASGPYTQYF	TGTGCCAGTAGTGCTAGCGGGCCTTATACGCAGTATTTT
TRBV4-3	TRBJ2-1	-	-	CASSQEPSGHYNEQFF	TGCGCCAGCAGCCAAGAACCCTCGGGACACTACAATGAGCAGTTCTTC
TRBV2	TRBJ1-4	-	-	CASISGFGEKLFF	TGTGCCAGCATTTCGGGTTTCGGCGAAAAACTGTTTTTT